This T cell receptor (beta chain) derives from a study of cytomegalovirus exposure and HLA in healthy donors. Study details: Around 200 million T cells yielded approximately 100 million unique TCR beta sequences, as an earlier analysis found.

The CDR3 runs 16 residues. The junction had 4 bases not matched to a gene; V was cut back by 4 bases and J by 1 base. Germline CDR1 LGHNA, CDR2 YSLEER. The PCR was carried out with 60 Vbeta primers and 13 Jbeta primers. Libraries were prepared by immunoSEQ multiplex PCR; TCRdb keeps only in-frame clonotypes and omits some of them. The sample holds approximately 240,000 clones, 82% seen once. About this clone: Its antigen is still unknown. Distinct nucleotide sequences in the sample also encode this CDR3.

Study-level findings and limits: A few V segments could not be told apart, such as TRBV6-2 and TRBV6-3, and were left out. Later work found that TCR association rates differed between HLA loci; DRB1 had the most and HLA-C the fewest.

Each donor's status was that of a healthy bone marrow donor. This TCR came from a woman aged 40 to 50 in good health and CMV-seropositive. The rearrangement joins TRBV4-3 to TRBJ1-1, with 12 bases lining up with TRBD1. Sequenced: PBMCs. DNA of the CDR3: TGCGCCAGCAGCCCTGGGACAGGGGGCCGGAACACTGAAGCTTTCTTT. It codes for CASSPGTGGRNTEAFF.